Sequencing of this T cell receptor beta chain was carried out in a study of blood T cell repertoires in COVID-19. Overall study context: Acute-phase and convalescent COVID-19 samples originated in the United States, Italy and Spain.

TCRdb's table, derived via immunoSEQ multiplex PCR, lists solely in-frame clones and lacks some. Among 440,000 or so clones listed, 75% to 90% were seen once. The ends were cut back, 0 bases at V and 9 bases at J, with 8 bases in the middle. The CDR3 runs to 12 residues. Germline values: CDR1 SGHRS, CDR2 YFSETQ. The source of this sequence is a woman in her 40s with COVID-19, enrolled during active disease. The sequenced sample was peripheral blood. The genes are TRBV5-1 and TRBJ2-3, with a weak D call TRBD2 (5 bases). The CDR3 region has the DNA TGCGCCAGCAGCTTGGAACGGGGAACGCAGTATTTT. This codes for CASSLERGTQYF.